This T cell receptor (beta chain) was captured by sequencing in a study of T cells after yellow fever vaccination. Overall study findings and caveats: High-abundance clonotypes from the bulk population could contaminate FACS-sorted repertoires.

The CDR3 covers 13 residues. Germline V gene lookup returns CDR1 DFQATT and CDR2 SNEGSKA (reference sequence). This clonotype was seen at least ten times. What it binds is not known. Via MiXCR, TCRdb re-called the 5' RACE reads, giving one row per CDR3 protein. The profile covers some 350,000 distinct CDR3 sequences, with more than 9% appearing a single time and roughly 18% taken by the ten largest. This TCR was recovered from a man aged 18 to 29 who received the YFV17D yellow fever vaccine. Here the sequenced sample was PBMCs, taken on the day of the first yellow fever vaccination. The chain carries TRBV20-1 and TRBJ2-3; D possibly matches TRBD1 or TRBD2 (5 bases each). Written as DNA, the CDR3 is TGCAGCGGAGGTGAACCTGGGGCGGATACGCAGTATTTT. It specifies CSGGEPGADTQYF.